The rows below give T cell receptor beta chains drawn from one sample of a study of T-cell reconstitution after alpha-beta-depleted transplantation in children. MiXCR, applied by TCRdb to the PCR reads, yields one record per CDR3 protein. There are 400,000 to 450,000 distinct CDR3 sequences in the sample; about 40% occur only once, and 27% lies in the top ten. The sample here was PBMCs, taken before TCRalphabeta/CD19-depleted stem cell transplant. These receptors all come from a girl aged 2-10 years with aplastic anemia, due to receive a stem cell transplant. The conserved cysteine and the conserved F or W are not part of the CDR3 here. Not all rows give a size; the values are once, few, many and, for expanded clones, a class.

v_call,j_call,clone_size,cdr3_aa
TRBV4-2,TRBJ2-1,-,ASSHSRDLQTNEQF
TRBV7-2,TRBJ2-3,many,ASSLALAGGTDTQY
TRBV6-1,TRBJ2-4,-,ASSGQGRQAKNIQY
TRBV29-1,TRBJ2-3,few,SVEEGAGSADTQY
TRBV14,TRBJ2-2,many,ASSQVPPRDRENTGELF
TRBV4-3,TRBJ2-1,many,ASSQPMRVAGVLYNEQF
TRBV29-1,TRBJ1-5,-,SVEGSGVGQPQH
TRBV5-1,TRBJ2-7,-,ASSLGQLSYEQY
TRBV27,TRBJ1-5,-,ASSLSGTHHQPQH
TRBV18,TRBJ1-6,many,ASSPLDRSSYNSPLH
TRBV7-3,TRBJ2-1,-,ASSAGRGEYNEQF
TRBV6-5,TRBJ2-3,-,ASSLQRGGRLGDTQY